The 9 T cell receptor beta chains listed next were all sequenced from one sample in a study of pediatric ulcerative colitis. The rectum was sampled with one to two pinch biopsies at colonoscopy. Clones were read by immunoSEQ multiplex PCR, and TCRdb kept only the in-frame ones, dropping some. The sample yields more than 15,000 clones, roughly 74% seen once. What was sequenced was gut tissue. These TCRs come from a girl between 5 and 17 years old with moderate ulcerative colitis.

This chain links TRBV7-9 with TRBJ1-1, with D unresolved. With 5 bases removed from V and 3 bases from J, the gap between germline ends came to 7 bases. CDR3 length equals 12 residues. CDR1 SEHNR and CDR2 FQNEAQ come from the germline V gene (reference sequence). In DNA form, the CDR3 reads TGTGCCAGCAGCACCGGTTACACTGAAGCTTTCTTT. It codes for CASSTGYTEAFF.

This clone showed up just once. The chain is built from TRBV5-1 and TRBJ2-3; no clear D. The CDR3 runs to 14 residues. The V end was cut by 0 bases, the J end by 2 bases, with 7 bases between. The germline V gene encodes CDR1 SGHRS and CDR2 YFSETQ. CDR3 region: CASSLVSHTDTQYF. CDR3 bases: TGCGCCAGCAGCTTGGTGTCGCACACAGATACGCAGTATTTT.

This clone was seen a handful of times. The J gene is TRBJ1-6, the V gene TRBV2; 8 nucleotides match TRBD1. The CDR3 is 15 residues long. Looked up from germline, CDR1 is SNHLY and CDR2 is FYNNEI. Trimming cost V 6 bases and J 3 bases; bases outside gene matches: 4. As DNA, the CDR3 is TGTGCCAGCAGCGGAACAGGGGGCTATAATTCACCCCTCCACTTT. Translated, it gives CASSGTGGYNSPLHF.

This clone showed up just once. The chain recombines TRBV11-3 with TRBJ2-1, with no clear D. The CDR3 sequence is 13 residues long. Trimming stripped 3 bases from V and 10 bases from J, with 13 bases between. The germline gives CDR1 SGHNT, CDR2 YENEEA. CDR3 nucleotides: TGTGCCAGCAGCTTGGGTCACTCCGGGGAGCAGTTCTTC. Residues: CASSLGHSGEQFF.

Note on this clone: One end of the junction is discordant with germline, which a read error may explain. DNA for the CDR3: TGTGCCAGCAGTCTTTGGGGGTCGACTAGCGGGAGAGATGCGCAGTATTTT. Protein product: CASSLWGSTSGRDAQYF. This chain connects TRBV28 to TRBJ2-3; TRBD2 aligns across 12 bases. The CDR3 runs to 17 residues. The V gene's germline CDR1 is MDHEN and CDR2 SYDVKM.

V gene TRBV5-4 combines with J gene TRBJ1-1; the D is unclear. Trimming took 0 bases from V and 0 from J, leaving 6 bases between them. CDR1 is SGHNT and CDR2 is YYREEE in the germline V gene (reference sequence). There are 14 residues in the CDR3. Here the CDR3 reads CASSLGVVNTEAFF. CDR3 nucleotide sequence: TGTGCCAGCAGCTTGGGGGTAGTGAACACTGAAGCTTTCTTT.

The chain combines TRBV27 with TRBJ1-1, with D maybe TRBD1 (6 bases). Germline V gene sequence: CDR1 MNHEY, CDR2 SMNVEV (reference sequence). CDR3 length: 14 amino acids. Trimming cost V 5 bases and J 11 bases, with 21 bases left between them. This CDR3 reads CASSPFIGGLQAFF. The DNA of the CDR3 is TGTGCCAGCAGTCCTTTCATAGGGGGGCTTCAGGCTTTCTTT.

The rearrangement joins TRBV5-1 to TRBJ2-4; unclear D gene. Trimming took 2 bases from V and 7 from J, leaving 4 bases between them. The CDR3 has 11 residues. Germline V CDR1 and CDR2: SGHRS, YFSETQ. CDR3 residues: CASSFRNIQYF. As DNA, the CDR3 is TGCGCCAGCAGCTTCCGGAACATTCAGTACTTC.

V usage is TRBV9 and J usage is TRBJ2-1; the match to TRBD1 covers 11 bases. From germline, CDR1 is SGDLS and CDR2 YYNGEE. The trim removed 0 bases at V and 9 bases at J, leaving 8 bases unmatched. This CDR3 comprises 16 residues. The CDR3 spells CASSVGVGQGASEQFF. DNA for the CDR3: TGTGCCAGCAGCGTAGGAGTTGGACAGGGGGCGAGTGAGCAGTTCTTC.